This entry describes one T cell receptor (beta chain). Antigen unknown. Methotrexate plus calcineurin inhibitor accompanied controls' myeloablative marrow transplants; sampling was 1 year later. This entry comes from a study of T cells after posttransplantation cyclophosphamide. Study-level results: TRB overlap between skin or GI tissue T cells and blood was limited. Later post-transplant blood repertoires were often dominated by donor CD8+ memory clones.

This CDR3 is built from 14 residues. The V and J ends lost 10 bases and 2 bases respectively, with 18 bases between them. CDR1 MDHEN and CDR2 SYDVKM come from the germline V gene. Profiling relied on immunoSEQ multiplex PCR, and the TCRdb table lists in-frame clones only, not all of them. The repertoire includes over 20,000 clones, approximately 86% of them detected once, and more than 2% sits in the top ten. V is TRBV28 and J is TRBJ2-7; D may be TRBD2 (5 bases). This material consisted of PBMCs, taken approximately 360 days after allogeneic stem cell transplant with calcineurin inhibitor and methotrexate. The clonotype originates from a female patient between 25 and 45 years old who received an allogeneic stem cell transplant from an unrelated donor, was CMV-positive, and had acute and chronic GVHD. Some T cells may be graft donor cells. CDR3 sequence (DNA): TGTGCCACTCAGCCGTATCCGGGGACCTACGAGCAGTACTTC. It specifies CATQPYPGTYEQYF. The entire variable domain, with the rest obtained from reference TRBV28 and TRBJ2-7, is as follows: DVKVTQSSRYLVKRTGEKVFLECVQDMDHENMFWYRQDPGLGLRLIYFSYDVKMKEKGDIPEGYSVSREKKERFSLILESASTNQTSMYLCATQPYPGTYEQYFGPGTRLTVT.